The 11 T cell receptor beta chains below were found in one sample sequenced in a study of T cell responses to AZD1222 COVID-19 vaccine. TCRdb's table, derived via immunoSEQ multiplex PCR, lists solely in-frame clones and lacks some. The table lists 80,000 to 90,000 clones, around nine tenths of them singletons. The source was peripheral blood, collected on day 0 of AZD1222 vaccination. The source of these receptors is an adult in good health.

The table lists this clone with a few counts. This chain connects TRBV6-5 to TRBJ1-2; 8 bases match TRBD1. Germline V gives CDR1 MNHEY, CDR2 SVGAGI. V was clipped by 9 bases and J by 4 bases; unmatched bases: 4. CDR3 length: 12 amino acids. The CDR3 reads CASYRGSYGYTF. In nucleotides, the CDR3 is TGTGCCAGTTACAGGGGGAGCTATGGCTACACCTTC.

The rearrangement joins TRBV6-5 to TRBJ2-7, with 10 bases identical to TRBD2. The CDR3 is 14 amino acids. The ends lost 6 bases at V and 5 bases at J; junction bases unmatched: 7. Germline-derived CDR1 and CDR2 are MNHEY and SVGAGI. DNA of the CDR3: TGTGCCAGCAGCCCCCAGCGGGGGGGCCACGAGCAGTACTTC. Translation: CASSPQRGGHEQYF.

The chain is built from TRBV5-1 and TRBJ2-2; D is possibly TRBD1 (6 bases). The CDR3 contains 16 residues. V was pared by 3 bases and J by 0 bases, with 12 bases between. In germline, CDR1 is SGHRS, CDR2 YFSETQ. The CDR3 protein is CASSYGQQANTGELFF. DNA for the CDR3: TGCGCCAGCAGCTACGGACAGCAAGCGAACACCGGGGAGCTGTTTTTT.

The chain has TRBV25-1 and TRBJ1-5; D may be TRBD1 (6 bases). The ends were cut back, 10 bases at V and 0 bases at J, with 13 bases in the middle. The CDR3 covers 14 residues. Germline CDR1 reads MGHDK; CDR2 reads SYGVNS. The CDR3 region is CATRRGDSNQPQHF. CDR3 nucleotide sequence: TGTGCCACCCGGAGGGGGGATAGCAATCAGCCCCAGCATTTT. The entire variable domain, with the rest obtained from reference TRBV25-1 and TRBJ1-5, is as follows: EADIYQTPRYLVIGTGKKITLECSQTMGHDKMYWYQQDPGMELHLIHYSYGVNSTEKGDLSSESTVSRIRTEHFPLTLESARPSHTSQYLCATRRGDSNQPQHFGDGTRLSIL.

The chain has TRBV9 and TRBJ1-2; possible D gene TRBD1, 6 bases. Germline CDR1 SGDLS, CDR2 YYNGEE. The CDR3 extends over 17 amino acids. Trimming took off 3 bases at V and 3 bases at J, with 21 bases between the two ends. Written as DNA, the CDR3 is TGTGCCAGCAGCGGACCCCCCCAGGGGAGGCTTGACTATGGCTACACCTTC. Translation gives CASSGPPQGRLDYGYTF.

The chain's CDR3 is CSARDRPNEQFF. CDR3 bases: TGCAGCGCACGGGACAGACCCAATGAGCAGTTCTTC. The chain uses TRBV29-1 and TRBJ2-1, with 7 bases identical to TRBD1. V lost 7 bases and J lost 6; bases outside the gene matches: 6. The CDR3 runs 12 residues. The germline V gene encodes CDR1 SQVTM and CDR2 ANQGSEA.

This chain uses TRBV7-2 with TRBJ2-2, with TRBD2 identical over 8 bases. J gave up 0 bases and V 3 bases, and 3 bases lay outside the gene matches. CDR3 length equals 16 residues. Germline assignment: CDR1 SGHTA and CDR2 FQGNSA. CDR3 sequence reads: CASSFGRGANTGELFF. Here the CDR3 DNA reads TGTGCCAGCAGCTTCGGGCGGGGGGCGAACACCGGGGAGCTGTTTTTT.

This clone came up a few times. The chain combines TRBV27 with TRBJ2-1, with 9 bases aligning to TRBD2. The CDR3 runs to 16 residues. Germline lookup yields CDR1 MNHEY and CDR2 SMNVEV (reference sequence). Trimming at V came to 1 base and at J to 3 bases, leaving 4 bases not matched to a gene. The CDR3: CASSLFGAGGYNEQFF. In nucleotides, the CDR3 is TGTGCCAGCAGTTTATTCGGAGCGGGAGGCTACAATGAGCAGTTCTTC.

This clone has just one count. The rearrangement links TRBV5-6 to TRBJ1-6, with a tentative D call TRBD1 (6 bases). Looked up from germline, CDR1 is SGHDT and CDR2 is YYEEEE. V was trimmed by 2 bases and J by 8 bases, leaving 14 bases between them. The CDR3 is 15 residues long. The CDR3 is CASSFETYRDSPLHF. Written as DNA, the CDR3 is TGTGCCAGCAGCTTCGAAACCTACAGGGATTCACCCCTCCACTTT.

The chain joins TRBV10-3 to TRBJ2-3; D unresolved. From germline, CDR1 is ENHRY and CDR2 SYGVKD. V lost 0 bases and J 1 base, leaving 5 bases between the germline ends. The CDR3 loop spans 14 amino acids. CDR3 region: CAISESFGTDTQYF. CDR3 bases: TGTGCCATCAGTGAGTCATTTGGCACAGATACGCAGTATTTT.

There are a few counts of this clone. The chain couples TRBV11-3 to TRBJ2-1; no clear D gene. Trimming stripped 5 bases from V and 5 bases from J, with 19 bases between. This CDR3 has 16 residues. CDR1 is SGHNT, CDR2 YENEEA, per germline. CDR3 sequence reads: CASSPEREVYDNEQFF. CDR3 nucleotides: TGTGCCAGCAGCCCCGAAAGGGAAGTCTATGACAATGAGCAGTTCTTC.